These T cell receptor beta chains were read from a single sample in a study of blood T cell repertoires in COVID-19. Sequenced by immunoSEQ multiplex PCR; TCRdb stores in-frame clones only, minus some. The sample holds approximately 52,000 clones, 85% to 95% seen once. The source material was peripheral blood. These receptors originate from a man aged 45 to 65 with acute or convalescent COVID-19. The CDR3 runs from the conserved cysteine through the conserved F or W. D genes are given only for firm matches. Part of the rows lack a size; the others show once, few, many or a class for expanded clones.

clone_size,d_call,j_call,v_call,cdr3_aa,cdr3_nt
.,TRBD1,TRBJ1-2,TRBV30,CAWSVIGRGPYGYTF,TGTGCCTGGAGTGTAATCGGGAGGGGGCCCTATGGCTACACCTTC
.,.,TRBJ2-2,TRBV18,CASSPGRLWGQRTGELFF,TGTGCCAGCTCACCAGGTCGGTTGTGGGGCCAACGGACCGGGGAGCTGTTTTTT
.,TRBD2,TRBJ2-4,TRBV5-4,CASSLTSGKAKNIQYF,TGTGCCAGCAGCTTGACTAGCGGCAAAGCCAAAAACATTCAGTACTTC
.,TRBD1,TRBJ2-2,TRBV18,CASSRAGTANTGELFF,TGTGCCAGCTCACGGGCCGGGACAGCCAACACCGGGGAGCTGTTTTTT
.,.,TRBJ1-6,TRBV19,CASSIPRLHNSPLHF,TGTGCCAGTAGTATCCCGCGTCTTCATAATTCACCCCTCCACTTT
once,TRBD1,TRBJ1-4,TRBV3-1/TRBV3-2,CASSRSQGASEKLFF,TGTGCCAGCAGCCGATCCCAGGGGGCCAGTGAAAAACTGTTTTTT
.,TRBD1,TRBJ1-2,TRBV7-2,CASSLGSGQGYGYTF,TGTGCCAGCAGCTTAGGATCGGGACAGGGCTATGGCTACACCTTC
medium-sized,.,TRBJ2-4,TRBV6-1,CASSEAGGTSNIQYF,TGTGCCAGCAGTGAAGCGGGGGGGACATCGAACATTCAGTACTTC
.,TRBD1,TRBJ1-3,TRBV5-6,CASRLTGTGVGNTIYF,TGTGCCAGCAGATTGACCGGGACAGGGGTTGGAAACACCATATATTTT
.,.,TRBJ1-5,TRBV28,CASRPDRNQPQHF,TGTGCCAGCAGGCCGGACAGAAATCAGCCCCAGCATTTT